This T cell receptor beta chain was sequenced during a study of blood T cell repertoires in COVID-19 (dated by TCRdb to between 2020 and 2021). For the study in its entirety: Samples from collaborators originated in the United States, Italy and Spain and spanned both the acute and convalescent phases of COVID-19. Sample metadata almost always included a de-identified subject ID, COVID-19 status, age in years and sex. Subjects who had been exposed to COVID-19, were actively infected with it, or had recovered from it provided the deeply sampled blood TCRbeta repertoires that made up the dataset. Where HLA class I and class II types were available, the types were taken from metadata supplied by the sample provider, not from assay-based typing. The prospective study material was composed of cDNA or gDNA derived from T cells, B-cell-depleted T cells, or PBMCs. The samples were drawn from the first 160 participants of the ongoing ImmuneRACE study and from 1,254 subjects provided by 6 global collaborators. A freely available public database, intended as a resource for researchers studying the immune response to SARS-CoV-2, is where the repertoires were released.

At the junction V is shortened by 3 bases and J by 4 bases; bases outside the gene matches: 4. CDR1 and CDR2 are drawn from the germline V gene: SGHTA, FQGNSA. Measured from the cysteine to the phenylalanine, the CDR3 is 14 residues long. Left in the record is the CDR3 DNA by itself, 42 bases read in frame from the first base. In the prospective study, participants were roughly 18 to 100 years old, resided in fewer than 25 geographic areas of the United States, and were enrolled through a virtual design. Cohort assignment in the prospective study relied on participant-reported clinical history from a screening survey and a study questionnaire. Recovered participants in ImmuneRACE Cohort 3 were defined as having two consecutive negative NP/OP PCR tests, clearance from a healthcare professional, or resolution of symptoms. In the prospective study, mobile phlebotomists collected whole blood, serum and a nasopharyngeal or oropharyngeal swab from each participant. Over a roughly 2-month period, participants in the prospective study had the option of providing additional blood draws and questionnaires. Prospective study blood samples were shipped either frozen or at room temperature before DNA extraction.

The immunoSEQ Assay, a bias-controlled multiplex PCR, was used to amplify TCRbeta CDR3 regions from genomic DNA. The authors' analysis ran thus. Nucleated cell counts per sample were estimated from amplification of reference gene primers within the assay. To quantify the absolute abundance of each unique TCRbeta CDR3 rearrangement, sequence reads were collapsed and filtered. For each sample, productive Simpson clonality was calculated by taking the square root of Simpson's diversity index across productive rearrangements. The table was pulled from immuneACCESS by TCRdb, which kept in-frame rearrangements only. Such tables lose some clones; where checked, under half of the loss comes from unresolved V genes, and the rest has no known cause. That table is the source of V, J and clone size, and D and trimming were worked out from the DNA. In this sample the table shows 250,000 to 350,000 clones, around nine tenths of which occur a single time. The ten most abundant clones make up around 2.5% of the sample.

Findings and caveats that apply to the study as a whole: The amount of clinical and demographic metadata varied by source and participant and was provided uncurated.

Concerning this clone: Its antigen is currently not known. Per-nucleotide qualities are absent, and no much larger clonotype sits a single base away.

Material for sequencing was PBMCs or T cells enriched from blood (not recorded which). This receptor was taken from a man aged 60 to 69 who had recovered from COVID-19. The receptor chain draws on TRBV7-2 and TRBJ2-7; the junction holds 9 bases that match TRBD2. The CDR3 corresponds to CASSFSGRGYEQYF. The DNA sequence follows: TGTGCCAGCAGCTTTAGCGGGAGAGGATACGAGCAGTACTTC.